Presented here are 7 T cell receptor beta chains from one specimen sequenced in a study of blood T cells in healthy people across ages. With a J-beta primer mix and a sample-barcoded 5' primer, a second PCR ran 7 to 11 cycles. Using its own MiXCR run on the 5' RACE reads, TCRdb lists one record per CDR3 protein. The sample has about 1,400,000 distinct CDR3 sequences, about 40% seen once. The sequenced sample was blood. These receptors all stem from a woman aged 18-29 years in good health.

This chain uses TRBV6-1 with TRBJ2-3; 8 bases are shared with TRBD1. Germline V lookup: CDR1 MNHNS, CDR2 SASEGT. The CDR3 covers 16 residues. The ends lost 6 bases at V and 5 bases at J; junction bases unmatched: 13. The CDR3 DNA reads TGTGCCAGCAGCCCGACAGACAGGGGCGGTGTAGATACGCAGTATTTT. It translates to CASSPTDRGGVDTQYF.

CDR3 residues: CASSLGVQPSTDTQYF. The DNA for the CDR3 is TGTGCCAGCAGCTTGGGGGTACAGCCGAGCACAGATACGCAGTATTTT. The V and J genes are TRBV5-4 and TRBJ2-3; no firm D call. In germline, CDR1 is SGHNT, CDR2 YYREEE (reference sequence). V was trimmed by 0 bases and J by 0 bases, leaving 11 bases between them. CDR3 size: 16 residues.

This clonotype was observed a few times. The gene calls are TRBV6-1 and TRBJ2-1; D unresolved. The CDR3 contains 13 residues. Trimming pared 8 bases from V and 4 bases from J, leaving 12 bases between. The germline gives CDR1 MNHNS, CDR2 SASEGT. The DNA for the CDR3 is TGTGCCAGCCTACACCCCGATTACAATGAGCAGTTCTTC. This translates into CASLHPDYNEQFF.

The CDR3 here is CASSSTVSSYNEQYF. The CDR3 region has the DNA TGTGCCAGCAGTTCGACAGTGAGCTCCTACAATGAGCAGTACTTC. The chain recombines TRBV28 with TRBJ2-7; TRBD1 might be the D (5 bases). V shed 4 bases and J shed 7 bases, with 20 bases lying between them. Per germline, CDR1 MDHEN and CDR2 SYDVKM. The CDR3 runs 15 residues.

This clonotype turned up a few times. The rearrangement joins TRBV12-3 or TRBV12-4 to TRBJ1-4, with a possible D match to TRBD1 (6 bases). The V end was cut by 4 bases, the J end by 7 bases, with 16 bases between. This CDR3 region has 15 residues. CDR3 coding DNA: TGTGCCAGCAGTTACAGGGACTGGAGCGGTGAAAAACTGTTTTTT. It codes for CASSYRDWSGEKLFF.

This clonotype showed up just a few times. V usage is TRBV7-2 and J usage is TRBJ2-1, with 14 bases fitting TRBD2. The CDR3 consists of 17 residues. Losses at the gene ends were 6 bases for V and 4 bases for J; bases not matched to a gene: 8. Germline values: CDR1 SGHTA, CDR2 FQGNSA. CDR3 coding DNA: TGTGCCAGCAGAAGGACTAGCGGGGGGTTTTTGTACAATGAGCAGTTCTTC. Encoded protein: CASRRTSGGFLYNEQFF.

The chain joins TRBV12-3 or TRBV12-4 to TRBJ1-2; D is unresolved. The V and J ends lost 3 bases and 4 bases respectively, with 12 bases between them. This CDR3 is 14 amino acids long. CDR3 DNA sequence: TGTGCCAGCAGTTTGCGACCGGGAGGCTATGGCTACACCTTC. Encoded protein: CASSLRPGGYGYTF.